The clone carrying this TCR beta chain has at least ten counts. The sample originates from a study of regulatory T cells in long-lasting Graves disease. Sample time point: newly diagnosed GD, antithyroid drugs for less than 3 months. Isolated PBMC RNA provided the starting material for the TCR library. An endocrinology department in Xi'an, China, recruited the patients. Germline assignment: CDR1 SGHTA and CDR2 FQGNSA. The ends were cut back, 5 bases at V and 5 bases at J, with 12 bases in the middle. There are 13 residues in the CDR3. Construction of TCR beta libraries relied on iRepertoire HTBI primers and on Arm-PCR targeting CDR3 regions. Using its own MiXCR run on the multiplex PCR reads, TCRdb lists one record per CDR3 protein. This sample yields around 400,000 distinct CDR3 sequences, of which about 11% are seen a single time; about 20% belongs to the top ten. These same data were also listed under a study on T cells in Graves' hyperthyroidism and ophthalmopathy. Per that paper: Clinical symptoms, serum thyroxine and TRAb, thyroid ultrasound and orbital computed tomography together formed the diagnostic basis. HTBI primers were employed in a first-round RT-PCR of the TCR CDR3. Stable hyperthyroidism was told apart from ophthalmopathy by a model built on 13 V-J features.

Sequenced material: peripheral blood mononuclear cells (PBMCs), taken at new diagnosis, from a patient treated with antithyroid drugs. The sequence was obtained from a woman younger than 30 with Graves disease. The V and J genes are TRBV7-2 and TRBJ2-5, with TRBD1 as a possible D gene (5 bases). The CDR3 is CASSLRVWETQYF. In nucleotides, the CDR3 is TGTGCCAGCAGCCTCAGGGTGTGGGAGACCCAGTACTTC.